This T cell receptor (beta chain) was retrieved from a study of shared clonotypes between healthy human individuals. Sequencing was performed with immunoSEQ multiplex PCR; in TCRdb, only in-frame clones are kept and a portion is missing. The repertoire holds about 2.5 million clones, with roughly 92% as singletons. This sequence was found in a man between 18 and 35 years old in good health. Some clones in this sample may be carry-over from other donors' samples. Sample: naive CD4+ T cells from PBMCs. Indicated subset: CD45RA+ positively selected.

Here the CDR3 DNA reads TGTGCCAGCAGCTTGTTTAAGGGGAACGAGCAGTACTTC. Protein sequence: CASSLFKGNEQYF. The chain joins TRBV5-4 to TRBJ2-7; D is perhaps TRBD1 (5 bases). From germline, CDR1 is SGHNT and CDR2 YYREEE (reference sequence). The CDR3 runs to 13 residues. V lost 1 base to trimming and J lost 5 bases, with 10 bases between them.